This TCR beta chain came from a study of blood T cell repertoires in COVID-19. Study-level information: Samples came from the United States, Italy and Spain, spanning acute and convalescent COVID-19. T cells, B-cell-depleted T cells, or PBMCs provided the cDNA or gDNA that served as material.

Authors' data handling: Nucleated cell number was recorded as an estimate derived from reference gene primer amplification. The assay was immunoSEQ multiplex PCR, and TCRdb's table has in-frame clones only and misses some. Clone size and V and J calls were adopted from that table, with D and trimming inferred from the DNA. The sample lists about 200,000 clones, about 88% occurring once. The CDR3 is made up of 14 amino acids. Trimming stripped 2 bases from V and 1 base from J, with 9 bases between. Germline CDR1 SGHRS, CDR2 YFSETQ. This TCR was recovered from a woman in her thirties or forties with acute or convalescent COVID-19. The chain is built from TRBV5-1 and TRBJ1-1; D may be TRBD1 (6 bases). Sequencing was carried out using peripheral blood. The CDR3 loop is CASSFQGRNTEAFF. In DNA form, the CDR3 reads TGCGCCAGCAGCTTTCAGGGGCGGAACACTGAAGCTTTCTTT.